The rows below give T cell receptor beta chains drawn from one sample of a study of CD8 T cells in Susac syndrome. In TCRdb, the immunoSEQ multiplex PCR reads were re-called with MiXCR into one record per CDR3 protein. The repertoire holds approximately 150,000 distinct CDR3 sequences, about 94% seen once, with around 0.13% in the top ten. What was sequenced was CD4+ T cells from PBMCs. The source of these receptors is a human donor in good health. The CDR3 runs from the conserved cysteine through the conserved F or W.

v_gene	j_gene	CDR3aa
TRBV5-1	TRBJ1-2	CASSTTVVYGYTF
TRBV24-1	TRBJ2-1	CATSLGSGGDYNEQFF
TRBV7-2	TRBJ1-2	CASSLVSGRLRYGYTF
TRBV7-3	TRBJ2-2	CASSTLAGVTGELFF
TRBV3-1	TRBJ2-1	CASSQGWEGAGNEQFF
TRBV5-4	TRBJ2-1	CASSVSSGGALEQFF
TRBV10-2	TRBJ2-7	CASSRLAGENEQYF
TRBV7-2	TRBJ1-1	CASSSHRETEAFF
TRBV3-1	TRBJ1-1	CASSQGVRTEAFF
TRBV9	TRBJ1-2	CASNTQEDGYTF
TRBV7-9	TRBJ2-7	CASSPPAGIYEQYF
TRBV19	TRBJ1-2	CASSEQGGGYTF
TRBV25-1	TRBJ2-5	CASSGLGGGGETQYF
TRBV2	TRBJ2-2	CASRPGLAGDGELFF
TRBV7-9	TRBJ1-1	CASSYLDTEAFF
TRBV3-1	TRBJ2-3	CASSLQGNPVDTQYF
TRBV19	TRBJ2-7	CASSIRPASSYEQYF
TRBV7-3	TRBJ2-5	CASSLGLEGETQYF
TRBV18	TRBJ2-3	CASSLRTRQGVGGNTQYF
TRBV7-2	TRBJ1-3	CASTPYSGNTIYF
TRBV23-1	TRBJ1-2	CASSQSKGPRGGYTF
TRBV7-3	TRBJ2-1	CASSLTLGFGEQFF
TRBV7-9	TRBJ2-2	CASSLTGSTGELFF
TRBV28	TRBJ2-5	CASGGLETQYF
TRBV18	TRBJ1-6	CASSPRDSNSPLHF
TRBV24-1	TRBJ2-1	CATSDSSRGKGRGSYNEQFF
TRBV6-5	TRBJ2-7	CATSGGAHGEQYF
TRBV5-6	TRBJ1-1	CASSPVDRDDTEAFF
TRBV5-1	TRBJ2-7	CASRENNEQYF
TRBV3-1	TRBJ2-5	CASSHVPGPPQETQYF
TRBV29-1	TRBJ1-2	CSATTQGGYGYTF